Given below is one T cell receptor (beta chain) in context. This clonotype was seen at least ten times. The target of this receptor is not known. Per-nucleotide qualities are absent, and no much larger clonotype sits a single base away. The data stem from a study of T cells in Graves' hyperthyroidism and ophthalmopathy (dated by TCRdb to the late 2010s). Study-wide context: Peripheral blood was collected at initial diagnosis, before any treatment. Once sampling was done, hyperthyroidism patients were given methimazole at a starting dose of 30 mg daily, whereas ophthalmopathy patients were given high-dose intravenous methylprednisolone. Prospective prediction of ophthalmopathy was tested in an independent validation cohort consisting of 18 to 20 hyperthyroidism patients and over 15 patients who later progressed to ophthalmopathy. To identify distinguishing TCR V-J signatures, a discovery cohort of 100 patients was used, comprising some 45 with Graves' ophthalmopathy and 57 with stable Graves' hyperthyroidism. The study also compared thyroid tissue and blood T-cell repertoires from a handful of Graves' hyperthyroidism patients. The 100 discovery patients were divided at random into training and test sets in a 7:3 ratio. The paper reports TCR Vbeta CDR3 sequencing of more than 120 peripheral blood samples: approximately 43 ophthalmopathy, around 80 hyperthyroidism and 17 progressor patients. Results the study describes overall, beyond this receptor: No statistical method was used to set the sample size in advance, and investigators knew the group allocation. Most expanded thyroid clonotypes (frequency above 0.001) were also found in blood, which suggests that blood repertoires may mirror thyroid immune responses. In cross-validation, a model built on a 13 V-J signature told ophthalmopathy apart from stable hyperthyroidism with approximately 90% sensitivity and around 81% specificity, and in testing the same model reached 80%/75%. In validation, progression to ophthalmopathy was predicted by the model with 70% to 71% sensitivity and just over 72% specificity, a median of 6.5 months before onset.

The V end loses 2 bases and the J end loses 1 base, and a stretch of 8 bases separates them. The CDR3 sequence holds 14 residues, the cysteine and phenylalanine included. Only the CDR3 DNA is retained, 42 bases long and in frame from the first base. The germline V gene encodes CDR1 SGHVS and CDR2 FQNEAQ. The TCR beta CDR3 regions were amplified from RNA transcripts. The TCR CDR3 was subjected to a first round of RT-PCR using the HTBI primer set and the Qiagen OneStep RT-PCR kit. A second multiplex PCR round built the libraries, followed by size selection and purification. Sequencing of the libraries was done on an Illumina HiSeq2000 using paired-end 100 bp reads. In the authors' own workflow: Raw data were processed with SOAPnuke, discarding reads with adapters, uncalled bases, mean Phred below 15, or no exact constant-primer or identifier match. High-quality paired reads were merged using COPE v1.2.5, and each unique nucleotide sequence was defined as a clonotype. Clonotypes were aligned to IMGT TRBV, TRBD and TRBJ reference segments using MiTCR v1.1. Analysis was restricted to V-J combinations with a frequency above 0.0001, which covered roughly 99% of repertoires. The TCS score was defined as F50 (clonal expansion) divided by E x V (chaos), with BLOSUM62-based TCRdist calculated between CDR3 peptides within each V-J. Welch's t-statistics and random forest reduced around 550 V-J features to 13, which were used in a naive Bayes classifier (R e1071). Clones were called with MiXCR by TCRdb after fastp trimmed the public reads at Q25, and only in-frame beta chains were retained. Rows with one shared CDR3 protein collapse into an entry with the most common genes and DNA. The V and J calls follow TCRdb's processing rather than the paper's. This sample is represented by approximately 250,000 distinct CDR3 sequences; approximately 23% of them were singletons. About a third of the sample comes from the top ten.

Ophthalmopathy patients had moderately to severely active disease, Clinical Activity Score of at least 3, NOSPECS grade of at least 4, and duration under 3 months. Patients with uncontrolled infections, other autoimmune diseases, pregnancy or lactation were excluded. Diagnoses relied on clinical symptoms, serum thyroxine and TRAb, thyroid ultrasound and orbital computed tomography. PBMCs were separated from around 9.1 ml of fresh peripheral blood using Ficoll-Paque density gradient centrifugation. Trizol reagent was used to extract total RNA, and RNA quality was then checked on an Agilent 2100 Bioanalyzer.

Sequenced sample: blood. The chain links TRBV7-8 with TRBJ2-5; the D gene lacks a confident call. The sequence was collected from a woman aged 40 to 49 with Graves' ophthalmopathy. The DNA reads TGTGCCAGCAGCTTACTGGCGGTCCAAGAGACCCAGTACTTC. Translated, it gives CASSLLAVQETQYF.